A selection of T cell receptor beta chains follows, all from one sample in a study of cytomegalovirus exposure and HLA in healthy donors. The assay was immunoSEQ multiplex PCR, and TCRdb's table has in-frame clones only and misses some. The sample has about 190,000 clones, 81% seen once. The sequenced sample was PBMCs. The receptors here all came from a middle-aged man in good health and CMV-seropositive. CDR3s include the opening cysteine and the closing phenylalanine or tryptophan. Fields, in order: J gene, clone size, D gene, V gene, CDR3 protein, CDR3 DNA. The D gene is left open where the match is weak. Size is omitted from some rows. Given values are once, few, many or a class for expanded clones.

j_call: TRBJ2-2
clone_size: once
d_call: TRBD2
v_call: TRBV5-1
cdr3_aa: CASSFGLAGTTGELFF
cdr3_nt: TGCGCCAGCAGCTTCGGACTAGCGGGAACCACCGGGGAGCTGTTTTTT

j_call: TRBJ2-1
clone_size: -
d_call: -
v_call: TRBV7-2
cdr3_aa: CASSLGPAAYNEQFF
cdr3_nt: TGTGCCAGCAGCTTAGGTCCAGCGGCCTACAATGAGCAGTTCTTC

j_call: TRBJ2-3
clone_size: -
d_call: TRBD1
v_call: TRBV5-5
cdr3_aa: CASSLGQGRDTQYF
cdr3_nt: TGTGCCAGCAGCTTGGGACAGGGGAGGGATACGCAGTATTTT

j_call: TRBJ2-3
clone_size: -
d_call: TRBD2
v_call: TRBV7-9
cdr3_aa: CASSSFPSGSSTDTQYF
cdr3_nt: TGTGCCAGCAGCTCTTTCCCTAGCGGTTCTAGCACAGATACGCAGTATTTT

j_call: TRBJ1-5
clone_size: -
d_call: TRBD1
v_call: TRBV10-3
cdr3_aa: CASVDRGDQPQHF
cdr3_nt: TGTGCCAGCGTCGACAGGGGCGATCAGCCCCAGCATTTT

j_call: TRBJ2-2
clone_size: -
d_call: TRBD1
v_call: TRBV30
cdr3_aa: CAWSQQGATGELFF
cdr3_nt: TGTGCCTGGAGTCAACAGGGGGCCACCGGGGAGCTGTTTTTT

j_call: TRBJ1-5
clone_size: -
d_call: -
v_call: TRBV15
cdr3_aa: CATSRDRLQVNQPQHF
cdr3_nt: TGTGCCACCAGCAGAGATCGTTTACAGGTCAATCAGCCCCAGCATTTT

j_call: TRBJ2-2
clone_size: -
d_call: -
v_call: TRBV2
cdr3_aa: CASSESLSYTGELFF
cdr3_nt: TGTGCCAGCAGTGAATCCCTTTCCTACACCGGGGAGCTGTTTTTT

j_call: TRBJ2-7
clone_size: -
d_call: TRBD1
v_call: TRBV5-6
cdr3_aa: CASSYRDRGLYEQYF
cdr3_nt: TGTGCCAGCAGCTACCGGGACAGGGGGCTATACGAGCAGTACTTC

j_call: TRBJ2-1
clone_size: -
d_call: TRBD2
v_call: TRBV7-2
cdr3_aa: CASSGLAGNYNEQFF
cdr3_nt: TGTGCCAGCAGCGGACTAGCGGGGAACTACAATGAGCAGTTCTTC

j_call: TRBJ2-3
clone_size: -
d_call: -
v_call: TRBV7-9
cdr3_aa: CSSSLDKDTQYF
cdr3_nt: TGTTCCAGCAGCTTAGATAAAGATACGCAGTATTTT

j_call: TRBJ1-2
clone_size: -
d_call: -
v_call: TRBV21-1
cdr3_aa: CASRTPYRDRVAYGYTF
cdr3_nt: TGTGCCAGCCGCACCCCCTACCGGGACAGGGTGGCCTATGGCTACACCTTC

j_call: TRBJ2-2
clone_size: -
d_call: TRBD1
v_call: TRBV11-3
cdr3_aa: CASSPGQGSGELFF
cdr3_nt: TGTGCCAGCAGCCCGGGACAGGGTTCCGGGGAGCTGTTTTTT

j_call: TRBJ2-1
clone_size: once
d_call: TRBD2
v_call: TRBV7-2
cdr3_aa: CASSLAISGRSRGLGEQFF
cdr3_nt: TGTGCCAGCAGCTTAGCGATTAGCGGGAGATCCCGGGGACTGGGTGAGCAGTTCTTC